One TCR beta chain is described in this entry. The protocol was immunoSEQ multiplex PCR, while the TCRdb copy is restricted to in-frame clones and leaves out a portion. The table has 200,000 to 300,000 clones, over 80% seen once; the top ten hold 3.7%. This CDR3 contains 17 residues. Losses at the gene ends were 2 bases for V and 5 bases for J; bases not matched to a gene: 6. From germline, CDR1 is LGHNA and CDR2 YNFKEQ. These data originate in a study of blood T cell repertoires in COVID-19. The source is a woman between 40 and 55 years old with acute or convalescent COVID-19. The chain combines TRBV4-2 with TRBJ2-2; TRBD2 matches 12 bases. Sample: peripheral blood. CDR3 bases: TGTGCCAGCAGCCAACTCCTAGCGGGGGGGCCGACCGGGGAGCTGTTTTTT. Protein: CASSQLLAGGPTGELFF.